The 24 T cell receptor beta chains in this list originate from one sample, sequenced in a study of shared clonotypes between healthy human individuals. Produced via immunoSEQ multiplex PCR; TCRdb's table is partial and in-frame only. The sample holds about 660,000 clones, approximately 74% seen once. Input material: memory CD4+ T cells sorted from blood. Subset noted: CD45RA-negative fraction. The receptors were sampled from a woman aged 30 to 39 in good health.

This clone was detected ten times or more. The chain recombines TRBV7-2 with TRBJ2-1; 12 bases agree with TRBD2. The V and J ends lost 5 bases and 6 bases, in that order; junction bases with no gene match: 11. Germline CDR1 SGHTA, CDR2 FQGNSA. The CDR3 sequence is 17 residues long. CDR3 sequence: CASSPAQLAGGLNEQFF. The CDR3 DNA is TGTGCCAGCAGCCCCGCCCAACTAGCGGGAGGACTCAATGAGCAGTTCTTC.

This clone was observed a few times. The chain uses TRBV7-2 and TRBJ2-1; possible D gene TRBD2, 6 bases. V shed 3 bases and J shed 0 bases, with 9 bases lying between them. CDR3 size: 15 residues. In germline, CDR1 is SGHTA, CDR2 FQGNSA. The CDR3 bases are TGTGCCAGCAGCTTTGGGACTTTCTCCTACAATGAGCAGTTCTTC. Its protein product is CASSFGTFSYNEQFF. Full variable domain (rest looked up from reference TRBV7-2 and TRBJ2-1): GAGVSQSPSNKVTEKGKDVELRCDPISGHTALYWYRQSLGQGLEFLIYFQGNSAPDKSGLPSDRFSAERTGGSVSTLTIQRTQQEDSAVYLCASSFGTFSYNEQFFGPGTRLTVL.

This clone has more than one count but fewer than ten. This rearrangement joins TRBV19 to TRBJ1-5, with unresolved D. This CDR3 is 12 amino acids long. CDR1 is LNHDA, CDR2 SQIVND, per germline (reference sequence). Trimming stripped 7 bases from V and 2 bases from J, with 6 bases between. This CDR3 reads CASNLRNQPQHF. The CDR3 region has the DNA TGTGCCAGTAATCTCCGCAATCAGCCCCAGCATTTT.

V is TRBV5-1 and J is TRBJ2-5, with 13 bases fitting TRBD2. Germline V lookup: CDR1 SGHRS, CDR2 YFSETQ. Trimming at V came to 4 bases and at J to 10 bases, leaving 7 bases not matched to a gene. The CDR3 contains 14 residues. CDR3 in DNA: TGCGCCAGCAGCGTCGCCGGGACTAGCGGGAACCAGTACTTC. Its translation: CASSVAGTSGNQYF.

The chain recombines TRBV11-2 with TRBJ2-7; TRBD1 or TRBD2 may be the D gene (5 bases each). V was trimmed by 7 bases and J by 5 bases, leaving 24 bases between them. The CDR3 extends over 16 amino acids. The V gene's germline CDR1 is SGHAT and CDR2 FQNNGV. In nucleotides, the CDR3 is TGTGCCAGCACCATACTTTCGGGACCTCTTACACACGAGCAGTACTTC. Its protein product is CASTILSGPLTHEQYF.

The chain carries TRBV28 and TRBJ2-4; 7 bases line up with TRBD2. The length of the CDR3 is 13 residues. V was pared by 10 bases and J by 7 bases, with 10 bases of the junction left unmatched. Germline CDR1 reads MDHEN; CDR2 reads SYDVKM. As DNA, the CDR3 is TGTGCCACCCATTTAGAGGGAGGGAACATTCAGTACTTC. Translated, it gives CATHLEGGNIQYF.

The chain uses TRBV28 and TRBJ1-4; no reliable D call. This CDR3 contains 15 residues. Trimming shortened V by 4 bases and J by 5 bases, and 14 bases separated the two germline ends. Germline loops: CDR1 MDHEN, CDR2 SYDVKM. The CDR3 DNA sequence: TGTGCCAGCAGTTCGGGCCCTACATTGAATGAAAAACTGTTTTTT. This translates into CASSSGPTLNEKLFF.

The rearrangement joins TRBV5-5 to TRBJ2-7; 8 bases map to TRBD1. CDR1 and CDR2 from the germline V gene are SGHKS and YYEKEE (reference sequence). The CDR3 loop spans 12 amino acids. The trim removed 3 bases at V and 7 bases at J, leaving 3 bases unmatched. The CDR3 DNA follows: TGTGCCAGCAGCTCAAGGACAGGGGAGCAGTACTTC. This sequence encodes CASSSRTGEQYF.

The V call is TRBV5-5, the J call TRBJ2-1, with 8 bases identical to TRBD2. The V gene's germline CDR1 is SGHKS and CDR2 YYEKEE (reference sequence). This CDR3 is 17 amino acids long. After removal of 4 bases from V and 4 bases from J, the junction contained 13 bases not matched to a gene. In nucleotides, the CDR3 is TGTGCCAGCAGCCTAAAGTTTAGCGGGACGAGTTACAATGAGCAGTTCTTC. It yields the protein CASSLKFSGTSYNEQFF.

The chain combines TRBV2 with TRBJ1-6, with TRBD1 as a possible D gene (6 bases). V was clipped by 4 bases and J by 3 bases, with 10 bases between them. Germline values: CDR1 SNHLY, CDR2 FYNNEI. The CDR3 length is 15 residues. The CDR3 protein is CASSVQGGYNSPLHF. For the CDR3, the DNA is TGTGCCAGCAGTGTACAGGGCGGCTATAATTCACCCCTCCACTTT.

The V call is TRBV6-6, the J call TRBJ1-1; D remains unclear. Between the trimmed V and J ends, which lost 6 bases and 1 base, there was a span of 15 bases. The CDR3 contains 15 residues. Germline V CDR1 and CDR2: MNHNY, SVGAGI (reference sequence). CDR3 region: CASRPRFLPNTEAFF. In nucleotides, the CDR3 is TGTGCCAGCAGACCTAGATTTCTTCCGAACACTGAAGCTTTCTTT.

This chain's CDR3 is CASTRDRGRTEAFF. Here the CDR3 DNA reads TGTGCCAGCACCCGGGACAGGGGGCGAACTGAAGCTTTCTTT. The rearrangement joins TRBV6-1 to TRBJ1-1, with TRBD1 matching over 12 bases. V shed 7 bases and J 5 bases; nucleotides not matched to a gene: 5. The CDR3 runs to 14 residues. The germline gives CDR1 MNHNS, CDR2 SASEGT.

The chain combines TRBV5-1 with TRBJ2-6; unclear D gene. The V end lost 2 bases, the J end lost 2 bases, and 5 bases lay between the germline ends. Germline CDR1 is SGHRS and CDR2 is YFSETQ. CDR3 length: 14 amino acids. In DNA, the CDR3 is TGCGCCAGCAGCTTAGACACTGGGGCCAACGTCCTGACTTTC. Translation gives CASSLDTGANVLTF. The full variable domain, rest sourced from reference TRBV5-1 and TRBJ2-6, is KAGVTQTPRYLIKTRGQQVTLSCSPISGHRSVSWYQQTPGQGLQFLFEYFSETQRNKGNFPGRFSGRQFSNSRSEMNVSTLELGDSALYLCASSLDTGANVLTFGAGSRLTVL.

This clone showed up just once. In DNA, the CDR3 is TGTGCCAGCAGCTTAGATCAAGCGCCCACCGGGGAGCTGTTTTTT. Residues: CASSLDQAPTGELFF. The chain employs TRBV11-2 and TRBJ2-2; D is unclear. Germline loops: CDR1 SGHAT, CDR2 FQNNGV. The CDR3 runs to 15 residues. V dropped 0 bases and J dropped 4 bases, with 9 bases sitting between them.

This clone was seen repeatedly, ten times or more. The sample carries other DNA sequences with the same CDR3. This chain connects TRBV5-1 to TRBJ1-3; D is unclear. V lost 0 bases to trimming and J lost 2 bases, with 6 bases between them. CDR3 length: 14 amino acids. Germline V gives CDR1 SGHRS, CDR2 YFSETQ. The CDR3 region has the DNA TGCGCCAGCAGCTTGGGGACGGCTGGAAACACCATATATTTT. It translates to CASSLGTAGNTIYF.

V gene TRBV12-5 combines with J gene TRBJ2-3; D remains unclear. The CDR3 sequence is 13 residues long. V was pared by 1 base and J by 6 bases, with 8 bases between. Germline CDR1 reads LGHNT; CDR2 reads FRNRAP. DNA of the CDR3: TGTGCTAGTGGTTTGGGGCAGGAGGATACGCAGTATTTT. As protein: CASGLGQEDTQYF.

J is TRBJ1-5 and V is TRBV19; perhaps TRBD1 as D (6 bases). Trimming cost V 4 bases and J 2 bases, with 15 bases left between them. CDR1 is LNHDA and CDR2 is SQIVND in the germline V gene (reference sequence). The CDR3 runs 16 residues. CDR3 amino acids: CASSTEDSLGNQPQHF. The CDR3 nucleotides read TGTGCCAGTAGTACAGAGGACAGTTTAGGCAATCAGCCCCAGCATTTT. Complete variable domain (other parts from reference TRBV19 and TRBJ1-5): DGGITQSPKYLFRKEGQNVTLSCEQNLNHDAMYWYRQDPGQGLRLIYYSQIVNDFQKGDIAEGYSVSREKKESFPLTVTSAQKNPTAFYLCASSTEDSLGNQPQHFGDGTRLSIL.

V usage is TRBV28 and J usage is TRBJ2-3; TRBD2 agrees at 8 bases. CDR3 length: 18 residues. CDR1 and CDR2 (germline): MDHEN, SYDVKM. Trimming took 3 bases from V and 4 from J; bases not matched to a gene: 15. This CDR3 reads CASSFFAKFAGGSDTQYF. In nucleotides, the CDR3 is TGTGCCAGCAGTTTTTTCGCAAAGTTTGCGGGAGGCTCAGATACGCAGTATTTT.

This CDR3 reads CASGEVGKRYEQYF. The CDR3 DNA reads TGTGCCAGCGGCGAAGTTGGGAAACGCTACGAGCAGTACTTC. V is TRBV28 and J is TRBJ2-7; D is unclear. V lost 8 bases and J lost 3, with 17 bases in between. The CDR3 length is 14 residues. Germline CDR1 is MDHEN and CDR2 is SYDVKM.

This clone was recorded a few times. Additional DNA sequences in this sample encode the identical CDR3. The rearrangement links TRBV15 to TRBJ2-7; 11 nucleotides match TRBD1. This CDR3 region has 15 residues. The germline V gene has CDR1 LNHNV and CDR2 YYDKDF (reference sequence). Trimming cost V 1 base and J 2 bases; bases outside gene matches: 1. As DNA, the CDR3 is TGTGCCACCAGCAGAGGGGGACAGGGGGCCTACGAGCAGTACTTC. Residues: CATSRGGQGAYEQYF.

This chain uses TRBV19 with TRBJ2-2; TRBD1 matches 9 bases. The germline V gene has CDR1 LNHDA and CDR2 SQIVND (reference sequence). The CDR3 sequence is 16 residues long. Losses at the gene ends were 7 bases for V and 0 bases for J; bases not matched to a gene: 6. CDR3 sequence reads: CASTRDRAANTGELFF. As DNA, the CDR3 is TGTGCCAGTACCCGGGACAGGGCCGCGAACACCGGGGAGCTGTTTTTT. Full variable domain (outside the CDR3, taken from reference TRBV19 and TRBJ2-2): DGGITQSPKYLFRKEGQNVTLSCEQNLNHDAMYWYRQDPGQGLRLIYYSQIVNDFQKGDIAEGYSVSREKKESFPLTVTSAQKNPTAFYLCASTRDRAANTGELFFGEGSRLTVL.

The J gene is TRBJ2-2, the V gene TRBV7-9; maybe TRBD2 (6 bases). V was cut by 0 bases and J by 8 bases, with 22 bases left in between. CDR3 length: 18 amino acids. Germline lookup yields CDR1 SEHNR and CDR2 FQNEAQ (reference sequence). The CDR3 bases are TGTGCCAGCAGCTTAGCGGGGGGACCCGAGCCGAGGAGAGGGGAGCTGTTTTTT. This codes for CASSLAGGPEPRRGELFF.

The chain combines TRBV11-2 with TRBJ2-5; TRBD1 agrees at 10 bases. This CDR3 contains 14 residues. The germline V gene has CDR1 SGHAT and CDR2 FQNNGV. The junction had 4 bases not matched to a gene; V was cut back by 5 bases and J by 4 bases. CDR3 protein: CASSPRTGGETQYF. CDR3 nucleotides: TGTGCCAGCAGCCCACGGACAGGGGGAGAGACCCAGTACTTC.

This clone was counted ten times or more. This chain joins TRBV28 and TRBJ1-2; D is ambiguous. Trimming took off 10 bases at V and 4 bases at J, with 16 bases between the two ends. This CDR3 spans 13 amino acids. CDR1 and CDR2 from the germline V gene are MDHEN and SYDVKM. CDR3: CATRLDTGYGYTF. DNA for the CDR3: TGTGCCACTAGACTTGACACCGGCTATGGCTACACCTTC.